This T cell receptor (beta chain) was captured in a study of T cell responses to AZD1222 COVID-19 vaccine. Study results and limitations: Across the whole spike, CD4 TCRs peaked at regions 160-218 and 743-854. Clonal diversity was possibly underestimated, and the donors were mostly white British, with more females. Nearly half of the spike-specific TCRs reportedly recognize variant regions that carry no mutations.

The CDR3 extends over 14 amino acids. The V gene's germline CDR1 is LNHNV and CDR2 YYDKDF (reference sequence). The V gene lost 3 bases and the J gene lost 4 bases, with 12 bases spanning the gap. Libraries were prepared by immunoSEQ multiplex PCR; TCRdb keeps only in-frame clonotypes and omits some of them. The sample consists of 120,000 to 150,000 clones, roughly 90% of them appearing once. Second doses were pooled across both intervals (about 4 or about 12 weeks). Points on this clone: Its antigen is currently unknown.

Sequencing used peripheral blood, obtained 28 days after the second AZD1222 dose. V and J are TRBV15 and TRBJ1-2; no clear D. This sequence was found in an adult who received the AZD1222 COVID-19 vaccine. Here the CDR3 reads CATSRLGSGYGYTF. The CDR3 DNA sequence: TGTGCCACCAGCAGGTTGGGGAGCGGCTATGGCTACACCTTC. Looking up the rest from reference TRBV15 and TRBJ1-2 gives the full variable domain: DAMVIQNPRYQVTQFGKPVTLSCSQTLNHNVMYWYQQKSSQAPKLLFHYYDKDFNNEADTPDNFQSRRPNTSFCFLDIRSPGLGDTAMYLCATSRLGSGYGYTFGSGTRLTVV.